Presented here are 32 T cell receptor beta chains from one specimen sequenced in a study of blood T cells in healthy people across ages. Together with a sample-barcoded 5' primer, a J-beta primer mix was included in a second PCR lasting about 7 to 12 cycles. From the 5' RACE reads, TCRdb called clonotypes with MiXCR, one entry per CDR3 protein. In the table there are about 800,000 distinct CDR3 sequences, roughly 60% of which are singletons. Sequenced: blood. The origin of the receptors is a man younger than 40 in good health.

V usage is TRBV7-6 and J usage is TRBJ2-3; 7 bases line up with TRBD2. Germline trimming cut 2 bases from V and 2 bases from J; bases unmatched to any gene: 10. The CDR3 is 17 residues long. Looked up from germline, CDR1 is SGHVS and CDR2 is FNYEAQ. CDR3 protein: CASSLRTRGNPTDTQYF. In DNA, the CDR3 is TGTGCCAGCAGCTTACGAACGCGGGGGAATCCCACAGATACGCAGTATTTT. The variable domain in full, completed from reference TRBV7-6 and TRBJ2-3, reads GAGVSQSPRYKVTKRGQDVALRCDPISGHVSLYWYRQALGQGPEFLTYFNYEAQQDKSGLPNDRFSAERPEGSISTLTIQRTEQRDSAMYRCASSLRTRGNPTDTQYFGPGTRLTVL.

This clonotype was seen many times. The chain combines TRBV20-1 with TRBJ2-5; tentatively, D is TRBD1 or TRBD2 (6 bases each). Germline lookup yields CDR1 DFQATT and CDR2 SNEGSKA (reference sequence). The CDR3 is made up of 14 amino acids. CDR3: CRAGPGTKYETQYF. The CDR3 region has the DNA TGCAGGGCGGGACCCGGGACAAAGTACGAGACCCAGTACTTC.

This rearrangement joins TRBV20-1 to TRBJ1-1, with D hard to call. The V end was cut by 3 bases, the J end by 1 base, with 6 bases between. The length of the CDR3 is 12 residues. Germline V gene data show CDR1 as DFQATT and CDR2 as SNEGSKA (reference sequence). The CDR3 loop is CSASLQNTEAFF. The CDR3 DNA reads TGCAGTGCTAGTCTGCAGAACACTGAAGCTTTCTTT.

This clonotype has only a few counts. The chain couples TRBV10-3 to TRBJ2-3; TRBD1 matches 7 bases. This CDR3 region has 17 residues. Germline assignment: CDR1 ENHRY and CDR2 SYGVKD. V shed 2 bases, J shed 4 bases, and the junction held 12 bases outside the gene matches. CDR3 in DNA: TGTGCCATCAGTGAGGACCGGCAGGGGGAAGTCGCAGATACGCAGTATTTT. This translates into CAISEDRQGEVADTQYF.

This clonotype was detected a few times. The CDR3 loop reads CASSFRGTGAVNIQYF. The CDR3 bases are TGTGCCAGCAGCTTTCGTGGGACTGGGGCGGTAAACATTCAGTACTTC. The chain recombines TRBV11-1 with TRBJ2-4; maybe TRBD2 (6 bases). The length of the CDR3 is 16 residues. Per germline, CDR1 SGHAT and CDR2 FQDESV (reference sequence). V was cut by 3 bases and J by 6 bases, with 18 bases left in between.

This sequence joins TRBV12-3 or TRBV12-4 and TRBJ2-7, with TRBD2 as a possible D gene (5 bases). CDR3 length equals 13 residues. The germline V and J ends were trimmed by 5 bases and 2 bases, with 10 bases remaining between them. CDR3 amino acids: CASSISVTYEQYF. For the CDR3, the DNA is TGTGCCAGCAGTATTAGCGTAACCTACGAGCAGTACTTC.

The V call is TRBV25-1, the J call TRBJ2-4; no reliable D call. Trimming removed 6 bases at V and 13 bases at J, with 19 bases between. The CDR3 totals 13 residues. Germline values: CDR1 MGHDK, CDR2 SYGVNS. CDR3 residues: CASRDPLGGEQYF. CDR3 nucleotides: TGTGCCAGCAGAGACCCACTGGGCGGAGAGCAGTACTTC. Looking up the rest from reference TRBV25-1 and TRBJ2-4 gives the full variable domain: EADIYQTPRYLVIGTGKKITLECSQTMGHDKMYWYQQDPGMELHLIHYSYGVNSTEKGDLSSESTVSRIRTEHFPLTLESARPSHTSQYLCASRDPLGGEQYFGAGTRLSVL.

The chain combines TRBV19 with TRBJ2-1; D call uncertain. CDR1 and CDR2 (germline): LNHDA, SQIVND (reference sequence). V lost 3 bases, J lost 2 bases, and 8 bases lay in between. This CDR3 is 14 amino acids long. CDR3 coding DNA: TGTGCCAGTAGTATCCTTGACCCCTACAATGAGCAGTTCTTC. Its translation is CASSILDPYNEQFF.

The chain links TRBV7-9 to TRBJ2-5, with 7 nucleotides matching TRBD1. The CDR3 totals 16 residues. Germline V gene lookup returns CDR1 SEHNR and CDR2 FQNEAQ (reference sequence). The trim removed 4 bases at V and 11 bases at J, leaving 19 bases unmatched. The CDR3 DNA reads as TGTGCCAGCAGCTCGATCCGGGACAGACTGTTGGATGAGCAGTACTTC. Its protein product is CASSSIRDRLLDEQYF.

This clonotype was detected only a few times. J is TRBJ1-2 and V is TRBV7-2, with 7 bases that match TRBD1. The CDR3 loop spans 13 amino acids. The germline V gene encodes CDR1 SGHTA and CDR2 FQGNSA. With V trimmed by 5 bases and J by 5 bases, 5 bases remained unmatched. Written as DNA, the CDR3 is TGTGCCAGCAGCCCGACAGGGAGATATGGCTACACCTTC. Translating it yields CASSPTGRYGYTF. Looking up the rest from reference TRBV7-2 and TRBJ1-2 gives the full variable domain: GAGVSQSPSNKVTEKGKDVELRCDPISGHTALYWYRQSLGQGLEFLIYFQGNSAPDKSGLPSDRFSAERTGGSVSTLTIQRTQQEDSAVYLCASSPTGRYGYTFGSGTRLTVV.

The V gene is TRBV2, the J gene TRBJ1-1; no reliable D call. V lost 8 bases and J lost 4, with 17 bases in between. Germline V gene data show CDR1 as SNHLY and CDR2 as FYNNEI. The CDR3 extends over 14 amino acids. The CDR3 bases are TGTGCCAGCGGAAAACCCTCAGGAAGCACTGAAGCTTTCTTT. This codes for CASGKPSGSTEAFF.

The CDR3 spells CSAREMLGQGIGGPQHF. The CDR3 nucleotides are TGCAGTGCTAGAGAGATGCTTGGCCAGGGTATCGGGGGGCCCCAGCATTTT. V and J are TRBV20-1 and TRBJ1-5; a possible D gene is TRBD1 (5 bases). The CDR3 totals 17 residues. The ends were cut back, 0 bases at V and 9 bases at J, with 24 bases in the middle. Germline V gene sequence: CDR1 DFQATT, CDR2 SNEGSKA (reference sequence).

Only a few counts were recorded for this clonotype. The chain recombines TRBV20-1 with TRBJ2-5; D is unresolved. V shed 4 bases and J shed 2 bases, with 8 bases lying between them. This CDR3 comprises 12 residues. Germline V lookup: CDR1 DFQATT, CDR2 SNEGSKA (reference sequence). The DNA of the CDR3 is TGCAGTGCTATCGAAAGACAAGAGACCCAGTACTTC. Translation: CSAIERQETQYF.

This clonotype was found a few times. The V gene is TRBV6-6, the J gene TRBJ1-2; tentative D call: TRBD1 (5 bases). The CDR3 is made up of 14 amino acids. Trimming pared 6 bases from V and 2 bases from J, leaving 13 bases between. CDR1 and CDR2 (germline): MNHNY, SVGAGI (reference sequence). DNA of the CDR3: TGTGCCAGCAGCCCCGGGACGCTGAACTATGGCTACACCTTC. This encodes CASSPGTLNYGYTF.

The chain carries TRBV4-2 and TRBJ1-5, with 7 bases lining up with TRBD1. The CDR3 has 15 residues. J was trimmed by 6 bases and V by 2 bases; bases with no gene match: 7. CDR1 LGHNA and CDR2 YNFKEQ come from the germline V gene. The CDR3 sequence is CASSQWSGGSQPQHF. The CDR3 region has the DNA TGTGCCAGCAGCCAATGGTCAGGGGGGAGTCAGCCCCAGCATTTT.

This rearrangement joins TRBV29-1 to TRBJ2-1, with TRBD2 identical over 7 bases. The germline V gene encodes CDR1 SQVTM and CDR2 ANQGSEA. The V segment lost 0 bases and the J segment 0 bases; nucleotides outside the gene matches: 8. The CDR3 is 17 residues long. The DNA of the CDR3 is TGCAGCGTTGAAGATCCAGCTAGCGGTAGCTCCTACAATGAGCAGTTCTTC. The encoded protein is CSVEDPASGSSYNEQFF.

The CDR3 nucleotides read TGTGCCAGCAGTGAAGTGGCTAGCGCCACCGGCGGGGATGAGCAGTTCTTC. This codes for CASSEVASATGGDEQFF. The rearrangement joins TRBV6-1 to TRBJ2-1, with D possibly matching TRBD2 (6 bases). Trimming cost V 1 base and J 8 bases, with 21 bases left between them. Germline V gene sequence: CDR1 MNHNS, CDR2 SASEGT. The CDR3 length is 17 residues.

The chain recombines TRBV3-1 with TRBJ1-2; D is perhaps TRBD1 (5 bases). CDR1 and CDR2 (germline): LGHDT, YNNKEL (reference sequence). V was cut by 0 bases and J by 2 bases, with 13 bases left in between. This CDR3 has 16 residues. The chain's CDR3 is CASSQDLQAENYGYTF. Here the CDR3 DNA reads TGTGCCAGCAGCCAAGATCTACAGGCGGAAAACTATGGCTACACCTTC.

The CDR3: CASSSWTGAYEQYF. In DNA form, the CDR3 reads TGTGCCAGCAGCTCTTGGACAGGGGCCTACGAGCAGTACTTC. The chain has TRBV7-9 and TRBJ2-7, with TRBD1 matching 9 bases. V shed 4 bases and J 2 bases; nucleotides not matched to a gene: 3. CDR3 size: 14 residues. Germline values: CDR1 SEHNR, CDR2 FQNEAQ (reference sequence).

The chain has TRBV13 and TRBJ2-1; the D gene could be TRBD1 or TRBD2 (5 bases each). V shed 6 bases and J shed 10 bases, with 16 bases lying between them. CDR3 size: 13 residues. Germline CDR1 and CDR2: PRHDT and FYEKMQ (reference sequence). The CDR3 loop is CASRPAGAEEQFF. The CDR3 nucleotides read TGTGCCAGCAGACCGGCCGGGGCTGAAGAGCAGTTCTTC.

This clonotype was picked up many times. The V call is TRBV6-5, the J call TRBJ2-3; TRBD2 might be the D (7 bases). In germline, CDR1 is MNHEY, CDR2 SVGAGI. Trimming left V 8 bases short and J 2 bases short, with 20 bases between. This CDR3 spans 16 amino acids. This CDR3 reads CASRRGLEPFTDTQYF. The CDR3 DNA sequence: TGTGCCAGCCGGCGGGGGCTCGAACCATTCACAGATACGCAGTATTTT.

The chain carries TRBV20-1 and TRBJ1-5; 7 bases match TRBD1. V trimming: 6 bases; J trimming: 4 bases; junction bases outside the gene matches: 6. Germline V gene data show CDR1 as DFQATT and CDR2 as SNEGSKA (reference sequence). The CDR3 consists of 13 residues. The CDR3, as DNA: TGCAGTGCGTACCGGGACAGAAATCAGCCCCAGCATTTT. Translation gives CSAYRDRNQPQHF.

V and J are TRBV5-1 and TRBJ1-6; D unclear. The CDR3 covers 14 residues. Germline CDR1 is SGHRS and CDR2 is YFSETQ. The V and J ends lost 2 bases and 5 bases respectively, with 8 bases between them. This CDR3 is CASSFQGDNSPLHF. CDR3 coding DNA: TGCGCCAGCAGCTTTCAAGGCGATAATTCACCCCTCCACTTT.

The chain couples TRBV30 to TRBJ2-3; D not resolved. Trimming removed 1 base from V and 6 bases from J, with 5 bases in between. Looked up from germline, CDR1 is GTSNPN and CDR2 is SVGIG (reference sequence). The CDR3 has 11 amino acids. The CDR3 nucleotides are TGTGCCTGGAGTGGAGCCGATACGCAGTATTTT. Protein: CAWSGADTQYF.

This rearrangement joins TRBV19 to TRBJ1-2; D perhaps matches TRBD1 (5 bases). Germline V gene data show CDR1 as LNHDA and CDR2 as SQIVND (reference sequence). CDR3 length: 14 amino acids. The ends were cut back, 10 bases at V and 8 bases at J, with 23 bases in the middle. The CDR3 DNA reads TGTGCCACTGAAACGCCGGGACCCCACGAGGGCTACACCTTC. It translates to CATETPGPHEGYTF.

The chain couples TRBV2 to TRBJ2-5; D possibly matches TRBD1 or TRBD2 (5 bases each). V was cut by 6 bases and J by 5 bases, with 19 bases left in between. The germline V gene encodes CDR1 SNHLY and CDR2 FYNNEI. The CDR3 runs 15 residues. The CDR3 coding sequence is TGTGCCAGCAGCCGGGCTCTAGTTGGGGGTGAGACCCAGTACTTC. It codes for CASSRALVGGETQYF.

The chain combines TRBV7-2 with TRBJ2-5, with D possibly TRBD2 on 6 matching bases. Germline CDR1 reads SGHTA; CDR2 reads FQGNSA. Trimming removed 3 bases from V and 2 bases from J, with 10 bases in between. CDR3 length: 14 residues. CDR3 loop: CASSFATRQETQYF. For the CDR3, the DNA is TGTGCCAGCAGCTTCGCGACTAGGCAAGAGACCCAGTACTTC.

This rearrangement joins TRBV7-6 to TRBJ2-1; D not certain. TRBJ2-7 matches the DNA end more closely, so the J call is doubtful. Per germline, CDR1 SGHVS and CDR2 FNYEAQ. The CDR3 is 13 amino acids. The CDR3 reads CASSMGTYNEQYF. Written as DNA, the CDR3 is TGTGCCAGCTCGATGGGTACCTACAATGAGCAGTACTTC.

This clonotype has at least ten counts. J is TRBJ2-5 and V is TRBV20-1; 7 nucleotides line up with TRBD1. The CDR3 is 11 residues long. The germline gives CDR1 DFQATT, CDR2 SNEGSKA (reference sequence). V was pared by 3 bases and J by 11 bases, with 6 bases of the junction left unmatched. CDR3 nucleotide sequence: TGCAGTGCTAGCCGGGACAGCCTGCAGTACTTC. Its protein is CSASRDSLQYF.

The chain has TRBV7-8 and TRBJ2-7; TRBD2 matches 12 bases. Germline trimming cut 5 bases from V and 1 base from J; bases unmatched to any gene: 6. This CDR3 is built from 16 residues. Germline lookup yields CDR1 SGHVS and CDR2 FQNEAQ. For the CDR3, the DNA is TGTGCCAGCAGCATAGGACTAGCGGGAACATCCTACGAGCAGTACTTC. This translates into CASSIGLAGTSYEQYF.

The CDR3 sequence is CASSVVPTQGKLFF. In DNA form, the CDR3 reads TGTGCCAGCAGCGTAGTCCCTACTCAGGGGAAACTGTTTTTT. V gene TRBV9 combines with J gene TRBJ1-4; a weak D match, TRBD1 (6 bases). Trimming pared 0 bases from V and 11 bases from J, leaving 14 bases between. CDR1 SGDLS and CDR2 YYNGEE come from the germline V gene. There are 14 residues in the CDR3.

This clonotype was detected a few times. The CDR3 spells CASSQENRVWGNEQFF. The CDR3 DNA is TGTGCCAGCAGCCAAGAAAACAGGGTGTGGGGCAATGAGCAGTTCTTC. The chain joins TRBV3-1 to TRBJ2-1; the D gene is possibly TRBD1 (6 bases). Trimming took 0 bases from V and 6 from J, leaving 15 bases between them. CDR3 length: 16 residues. Per germline, CDR1 LGHDT and CDR2 YNNKEL (reference sequence).